The present TCR beta chain was sequenced within a study of early T cells in non-severe SARS-CoV-2 infection. Between the trimmed V and J ends, which lost 0 bases and 6 bases, there was a span of 18 bases. Germline assignment: CDR1 GTSNPN and CDR2 SVGIG (reference sequence). The CDR3 has 16 residues. Each cDNA molecule carried a unique molecular identifier. MiXCR, run by TCRdb on the 5' RACE reads, gives a single entry per CDR3 protein. The sample lists around 59,000 distinct CDR3 sequences, about 8.9% occurring once. This clonotype was seen a handful of times. Its antigen is currently unknown. The study's findings and limits: There was a bias toward anti-spike CD8 responses in VDJdb matching, which missed private and CD4 specificities.

Sequencing used whole blood. The gene calls are TRBV30 and TRBJ2-1; D not resolved. The TCR comes from an adult who was a healthcare worker with PCR-confirmed SARS-CoV-2 infection or an uninfected control (not recorded which). The CDR3 loop reads CAWSVRGQAMANEQFF. For the CDR3, the DNA is TGTGCCTGGAGTGTACGTGGGCAGGCGATGGCCAATGAGCAGTTCTTC.